A single sample gave rise to the 20 T cell receptor beta chains below, sequenced in a study of control samples from healthy donors and cancer patients. This table comes from immunoSEQ multiplex PCR, and its TCRdb copy is limited to in-frame clones, with some not included. The sample has approximately 180,000 clones, approximately 94% seen once. Material for sequencing was blood. These receptors all come from a young woman in good health.

The V call is TRBV27, the J call TRBJ1-2; 9 nucleotides align to TRBD1. Germline-derived CDR1 and CDR2 are MNHEY and SMNVEV (reference sequence). CDR3 length: 15 residues. V was pared by 4 bases and J by 2 bases, with 5 bases of the junction left unmatched. CDR3 residues: CASSSLGTGNYGYTF. CDR3 bases: TGTGCCAGCAGTTCTCTCGGGACAGGGAACTATGGCTACACCTTC.

The chain combines TRBV15 with TRBJ2-7; 9 bases are shared with TRBD2. V trimming: 1 base; J trimming: 2 bases; junction bases outside the gene matches: 3. Germline-derived CDR1 and CDR2 are LNHNV and YYDKDF (reference sequence). This CDR3 is built from 15 residues. The CDR3 DNA is TGTGCCACCAGCAGAGTTCTAGCGGGGACCTACGAGCAGTACTTC. This encodes CATSRVLAGTYEQYF.

The chain recombines TRBV4-2 with TRBJ1-2, with 11 bases matching TRBD1. The CDR3 contains 19 residues. Germline loops: CDR1 LGHNA, CDR2 YNFKEQ. V shed 1 base and J 4 bases; nucleotides not matched to a gene: 14. The CDR3 spells CASSQGARTGGAFGYGYTF. DNA of the CDR3: TGTGCCAGCAGCCAAGGTGCCCGGACAGGGGGCGCGTTCGGCTATGGCTACACCTTC.

V usage is TRBV19 and J usage is TRBJ2-2; D unresolved. The length of the CDR3 is 16 residues. Per germline, CDR1 LNHDA and CDR2 SQIVND (reference sequence). Trimming shortened V by 3 bases and J by 5 bases, and 16 bases separated the two germline ends. This CDR3 is CASSMVRPMGTGELFF. The DNA of the CDR3 is TGTGCCAGTAGTATGGTCCGTCCTATGGGGACCGGGGAGCTGTTTTTT. The whole variable domain, filled in from reference TRBV19 and TRBJ2-2, reads DGGITQSPKYLFRKEGQNVTLSCEQNLNHDAMYWYRQDPGQGLRLIYYSQIVNDFQKGDIAEGYSVSREKKESFPLTVTSAQKNPTAFYLCASSMVRPMGTGELFFGEGSRLTVL.

The rearrangement uses TRBV27 and TRBJ2-3, with TRBD2 matching over 14 bases. Losses at the gene ends were 4 bases for V and 4 bases for J; bases not matched to a gene: 7. The CDR3 loop spans 17 amino acids. In germline, CDR1 is MNHEY, CDR2 SMNVEV (reference sequence). This CDR3 is CASSWTSGRLMADTQYF. The DNA for the CDR3 is TGTGCCAGCAGTTGGACTAGCGGGAGGCTAATGGCAGATACGCAGTATTTT.

The rearrangement links TRBV7-9 to TRBJ1-1, with D maybe TRBD1 (6 bases). Germline loops: CDR1 SEHNR, CDR2 FQNEAQ (reference sequence). CDR3 length: 13 residues. The V end was cut by 9 bases, the J end by 5 bases, with 16 bases between. CDR3 DNA: TGTGCCAGTAGCGTGGGGGCGATTACTGAAGCTTTCTTT. Its translation is CASSVGAITEAFF.

The chain uses TRBV6-5 and TRBJ1-1; possibly TRBD1 for D (5 bases). This CDR3 has 12 residues. V was shortened by 7 bases and J by 2 bases, with 8 bases between the two germline ends. Germline CDR1 and CDR2: MNHEY and SVGAGI. The CDR3 loop reads CASNGGNTEAFF. The CDR3 DNA is TGTGCCAGCAACGGGGGTAACACTGAAGCTTTCTTT.

This chain uses TRBV28 with TRBJ2-1; TRBD2 matches 7 bases. The germline gives CDR1 MDHEN, CDR2 SYDVKM. CDR3 length: 13 residues. The V gene end was trimmed by 11 bases and the J gene end by 4 bases; junction bases not matched to a gene: 8. In nucleotides, the CDR3 is TGTGCCTCAACTAGCGACCCTTACAATGAGCAGTTCTTC. This gives the protein CASTSDPYNEQFF.

The rearrangement joins TRBV5-4 to TRBJ2-7; no clear D. CDR1 SGHNT and CDR2 YYREEE come from the germline V gene (reference sequence). CDR3 size: 15 residues. Trimming took 5 bases from V and 2 from J, leaving 17 bases between them. The CDR3 coding sequence is TGTGCCAGCAGTCAACCGCGAGAGGCGGCCTACGAGCAGTACTTC. Its protein is CASSQPREAAYEQYF. Complete variable domain (other parts from reference TRBV5-4 and TRBJ2-7): ETGVTQSPTHLIKTRGQQVTLRCSSQSGHNTVSWYQQALGQGPQFIFQYYREEENGRGNFPPRFSGLQFPNYSSELNVNALELDDSALYLCASSQPREAAYEQYFGPGTRLTVT.

J is TRBJ2-1 and V is TRBV4-3, with 7 positions matching TRBD2. The germline V gene encodes CDR1 LGHNA and CDR2 YSLEER. V gave up 4 bases and J gave up 4 bases; unmatched junction bases: 16. The CDR3 is made up of 18 amino acids. CDR3: CASSPLKLPAGSYNEQFF. The CDR3, as DNA: TGCGCCAGCAGCCCATTAAAATTGCCAGCGGGATCGTACAATGAGCAGTTCTTC.

The chain employs TRBV10-3 and TRBJ1-2, with a possible D match to TRBD1 (6 bases). Trimming took 7 bases from V and 5 from J, leaving 14 bases between them. Germline-derived CDR1 and CDR2 are ENHRY and SYGVKD. There are 13 residues in the CDR3. CDR3 in DNA: TGTGCCATCACCACAGGGTCAGGGTATGGCTACACCTTC. Translation: CAITTGSGYGYTF.

The J gene is TRBJ2-5, the V gene TRBV18; tentatively, D is TRBD1 or TRBD2 (6 bases each). CDR3 length equals 13 residues. CDR1 and CDR2 from the germline V gene are KGHSH and LQKENI. Trimming pared 3 bases from V and 7 bases from J, leaving 12 bases between. CDR3 sequence: CASSPPQGGTQYF. CDR3 DNA sequence: TGTGCCAGCTCACCCCCACAGGGAGGGACCCAGTACTTC.

This clone was seen at least ten times. J is TRBJ1-6 and V is TRBV18; 10 nucleotides match TRBD1. This CDR3 spans 15 amino acids. Unmatched junction bases numbered 2, after V lost 2 bases and J lost 7 bases. Germline CDR1 and CDR2: KGHSH and LQKENI. CDR3 DNA sequence: TGTGCCAGCTCACCAGGGACAGGGGCAAATTCACCCCTCCACTTT. This codes for CASSPGTGANSPLHF.

The gene calls are TRBV11-2 and TRBJ2-7; no clear D gene. The CDR3 totals 14 residues. The ends were cut back, 5 bases at V and 7 bases at J, with 18 bases in the middle. CDR1 and CDR2 (germline): SGHAT, FQNNGV. The CDR3: CASSPNNIVLEQYF. CDR3 DNA: TGTGCCAGCAGCCCTAATAACATCGTTTTGGAGCAGTACTTC.

This rearrangement joins TRBV6-2 or TRBV6-3 to TRBJ2-2; possibly TRBD2 for D (5 bases). Per germline, CDR1 MNHEY and CDR2 SVGEGT. V dropped 4 bases and J dropped 11 bases, with 11 bases sitting between them. The CDR3 is 12 amino acids. For the CDR3, the DNA is TGTGCCAGCAGTTCCGGGGTTATCGAGCTGTTTTTT. Residues: CASSSGVIELFF.

The chain recombines TRBV5-6 with TRBJ1-5; no clear D. Germline V gives CDR1 SGHDT, CDR2 YYEEEE. Trimming pared 4 bases from V and 1 base from J, leaving 6 bases between. The CDR3 is 13 residues long. The CDR3 loop is CASSGPSNQPQHF. As DNA, the CDR3 is TGTGCCAGCAGCGGACCGAGCAATCAGCCCCAGCATTTT.

The rearrangement joins TRBV18 to TRBJ1-1; TRBD1 is a possible D gene (5 bases). Germline V gives CDR1 KGHSH, CDR2 LQKENI. The CDR3 consists of 13 residues. Trimming removed 10 bases at V and 10 bases at J, with 22 bases between. CDR3 loop: CATLPSSLGGAFF. The CDR3, as DNA: TGTGCCACCCTCCCGAGTTCGCTGGGGGGAGCTTTCTTT.

The V and J genes are TRBV24-1 and TRBJ1-2; 7 bases line up with TRBD1. There are 14 residues in the CDR3. The V gene's germline CDR1 is KGHDR and CDR2 SFDVKD. V trimming: 3 bases; J trimming: 4 bases; junction bases outside the gene matches: 4. The DNA for the CDR3 is TGTGCCACCAGTGATGGGACAGAAATCTATGGCTACACCTTC. Its translation: CATSDGTEIYGYTF.

This clone was counted once. V and J are TRBV19 and TRBJ1-2; 10 bases agree with TRBD1. The CDR3 has 17 amino acids. V shed 2 bases, J shed 6 bases, and the junction held 12 bases outside the gene matches. From germline, CDR1 is LNHDA and CDR2 SQIVND (reference sequence). The CDR3 nucleotides read TGTGCCAGTAGTATAAGCCCTCGGACAGGGGGGATTAATGGCTACACCTTC. Protein product: CASSISPRTGGINGYTF.

The table lists this clone with a count of one. The CDR3 DNA reads TGTGCCAGCAGTGAGGGACTTGCCCCCCTCCACTTT. This gives the protein CASSEGLAPLHF. The chain employs TRBV25-1 and TRBJ1-6; a weak D match, TRBD1 (5 bases). CDR1 is MGHDK and CDR2 is SYGVNS in the germline V gene. Trimming shortened V by 3 bases and J by 13 bases, and 10 bases separated the two germline ends. The CDR3 is made up of 12 amino acids. Full variable domain (outside the CDR3, taken from reference TRBV25-1 and TRBJ1-6): EADIYQTPRYLVIGTGKKITLECSQTMGHDKMYWYQQDPGMELHLIHYSYGVNSTEKGDLSSESTVSRIRTEHFPLTLESARPSHTSQYLCASSEGLAPLHFGNGTRLTVT.